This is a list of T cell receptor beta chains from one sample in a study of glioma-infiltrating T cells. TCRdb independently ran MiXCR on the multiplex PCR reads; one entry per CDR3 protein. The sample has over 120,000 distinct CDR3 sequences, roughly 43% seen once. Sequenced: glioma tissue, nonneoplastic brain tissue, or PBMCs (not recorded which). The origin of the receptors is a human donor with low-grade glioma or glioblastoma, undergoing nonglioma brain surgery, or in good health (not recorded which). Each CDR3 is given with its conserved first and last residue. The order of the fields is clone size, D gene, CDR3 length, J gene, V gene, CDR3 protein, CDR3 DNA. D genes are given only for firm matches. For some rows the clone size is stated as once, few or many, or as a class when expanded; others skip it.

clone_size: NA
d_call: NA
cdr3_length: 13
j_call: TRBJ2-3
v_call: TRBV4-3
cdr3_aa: CASSQGEASTQYF
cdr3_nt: TGCGCCAGCAGCCAAGGGGAGGCCTCTACGCAGTATTTT

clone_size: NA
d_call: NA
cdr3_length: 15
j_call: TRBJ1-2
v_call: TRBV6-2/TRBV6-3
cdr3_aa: CASSYSSHLRHGHTF
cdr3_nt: TGTGCCAGCAGTTACTCTTCCCATCTTCGCCATGGCCACACCTTC

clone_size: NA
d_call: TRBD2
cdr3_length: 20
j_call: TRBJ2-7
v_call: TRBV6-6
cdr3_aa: CASSYSLKRLVAGRSYEQYF
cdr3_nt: TGTGCCAGCAGTTACTCGCTAAAGAGGCTAGTAGCGGGACGTTCCTACGAGCAGTACTTC

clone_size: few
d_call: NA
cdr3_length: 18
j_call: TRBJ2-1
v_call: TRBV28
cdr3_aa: CASSEQPMTNDLYNEQFF
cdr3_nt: TGTGCCAGCAGTGAACAACCCATGACTAACGATCTTTACAATGAGCAGTTCTTC

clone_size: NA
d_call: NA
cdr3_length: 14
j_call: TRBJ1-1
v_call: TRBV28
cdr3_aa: CASGLGARNTEAFF
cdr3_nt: TGTGCCAGCGGCCTGGGGGCGCGGAACACTGAAGCTTTCTTT

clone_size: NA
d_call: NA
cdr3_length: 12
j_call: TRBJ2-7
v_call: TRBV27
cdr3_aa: CASSSTADEQYF
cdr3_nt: TGTGCCAGCAGCTCTACGGCAGACGAGCAGTACTTC

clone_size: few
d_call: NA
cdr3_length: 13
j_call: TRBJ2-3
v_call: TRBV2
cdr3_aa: CASSTGYTDTQYF
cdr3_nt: TGTGCCAGCAGTACGGGGTACACAGATACGCAGTATTTT

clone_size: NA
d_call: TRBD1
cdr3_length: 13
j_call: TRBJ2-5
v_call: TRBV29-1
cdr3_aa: CTIAGTAQETQYF
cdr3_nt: TGCACCATAGCCGGGACAGCCCAAGAGACCCAGTACTTC

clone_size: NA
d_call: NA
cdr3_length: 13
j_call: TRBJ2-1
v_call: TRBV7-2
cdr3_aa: CASSLGEYNEQFF
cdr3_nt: TGTGCCAGCAGCTTAGGGGAGTACAATGAGCAGTTCTTC

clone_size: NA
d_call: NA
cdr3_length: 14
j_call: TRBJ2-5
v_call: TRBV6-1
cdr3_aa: CASIMTSDQETQYF
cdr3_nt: TGTGCCAGCATCATGACTAGTGACCAAGAGACCCAGTACTTC

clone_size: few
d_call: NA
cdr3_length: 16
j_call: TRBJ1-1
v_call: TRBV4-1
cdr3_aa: CASSLHRSGDRTEAFF
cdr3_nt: TGCGCCAGCAGCCTTCATCGGTCAGGGGATAGGACTGAAGCTTTCTTT

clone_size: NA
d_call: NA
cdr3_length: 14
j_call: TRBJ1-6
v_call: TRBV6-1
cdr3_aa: CASTLGSHNSPLHF
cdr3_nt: TGTGCCAGCACGTTAGGAAGTCATAATTCACCCCTCCACTTT

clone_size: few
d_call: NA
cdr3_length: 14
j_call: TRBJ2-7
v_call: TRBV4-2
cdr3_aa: CASSQYSRAYEQYF
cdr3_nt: TGTGCCAGCAGCCAGTACTCAAGGGCCTACGAGCAGTACTTC

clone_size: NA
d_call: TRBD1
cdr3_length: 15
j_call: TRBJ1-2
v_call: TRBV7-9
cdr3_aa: CASSPGTGGSYGYTF
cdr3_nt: TGTGCCAGCAGCCCCGGGACAGGGGGCAGCTATGGCTACACCTTC

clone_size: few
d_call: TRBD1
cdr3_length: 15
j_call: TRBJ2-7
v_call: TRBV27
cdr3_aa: CASSPTGGDSYEQYF
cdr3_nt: TGTGCCAGCAGTCCGACAGGGGGAGACTCCTACGAGCAGTACTTC

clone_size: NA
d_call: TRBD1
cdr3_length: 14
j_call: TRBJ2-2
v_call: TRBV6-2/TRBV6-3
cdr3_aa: CAGKDRGNTGELFF
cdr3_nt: TGTGCCGGCAAAGACAGGGGGAACACCGGGGAGCTGTTTTTT

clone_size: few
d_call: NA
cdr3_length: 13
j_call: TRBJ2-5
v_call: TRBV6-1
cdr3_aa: CASSRDLQETQYF
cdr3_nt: TGTGCCAGCAGCCGGGACCTACAAGAGACCCAGTACTTC

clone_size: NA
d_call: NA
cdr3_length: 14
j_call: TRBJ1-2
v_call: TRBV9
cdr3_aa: CASSPLTASYGYTF
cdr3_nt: TGTGCCAGCAGCCCCCTGACAGCCTCCTATGGCTACACCTTC

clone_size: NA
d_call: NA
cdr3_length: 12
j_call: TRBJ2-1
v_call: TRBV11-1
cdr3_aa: CASSLDMDEQFF
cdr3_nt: TGTGCCAGCAGCTTAGACATGGATGAGCAGTTCTTC

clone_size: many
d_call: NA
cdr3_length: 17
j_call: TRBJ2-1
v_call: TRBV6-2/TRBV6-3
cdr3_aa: CASSYSFRQGGYNEQFF
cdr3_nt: TGTGCCAGCAGTTACTCGTTCCGGCAGGGGGGCTACAATGAGCAGTTCTTC

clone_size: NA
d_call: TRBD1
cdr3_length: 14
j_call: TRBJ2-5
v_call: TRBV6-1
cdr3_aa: CASSEMRQGETQYF
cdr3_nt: TGTGCCAGCAGTGAAATGAGACAGGGTGAGACCCAGTACTTC

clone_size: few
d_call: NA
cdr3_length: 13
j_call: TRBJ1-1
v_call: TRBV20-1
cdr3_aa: CSALVQPNTEAFF
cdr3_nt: TGCAGTGCCCTGGTACAGCCGAACACTGAAGCTTTCTTT

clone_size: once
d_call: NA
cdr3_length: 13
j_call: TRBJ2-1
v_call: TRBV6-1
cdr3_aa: CARSAGPYNEQFF
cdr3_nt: TGTGCCAGAAGTGCCGGGCCATACAATGAGCAGTTCTTC

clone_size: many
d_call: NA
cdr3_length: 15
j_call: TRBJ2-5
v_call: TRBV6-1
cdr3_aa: CASSEYLEYQETQYF
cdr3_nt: TGTGCCAGCAGTGAATACCTTGAGTACCAAGAGACCCAGTACTTC

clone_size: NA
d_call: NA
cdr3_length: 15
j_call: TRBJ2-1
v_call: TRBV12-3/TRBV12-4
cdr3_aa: CASTTGTPFYNEQFF
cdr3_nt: TGTGCCAGCACCACCGGGACCCCCTTCTACAATGAGCAGTTCTTC

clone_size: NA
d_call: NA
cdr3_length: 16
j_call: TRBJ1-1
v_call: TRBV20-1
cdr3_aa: CSATLKGSAWNTEAFF
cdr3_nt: TGCAGTGCTACCTTAAAAGGATCCGCATGGAACACTGAAGCTTTCTTT

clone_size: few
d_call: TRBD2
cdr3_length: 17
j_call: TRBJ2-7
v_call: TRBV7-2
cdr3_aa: CASSITGTSGSSYEQYF
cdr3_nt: TGTGCCAGCAGCATCACCGGGACTAGCGGGAGCTCCTACGAGCAGTACTTC

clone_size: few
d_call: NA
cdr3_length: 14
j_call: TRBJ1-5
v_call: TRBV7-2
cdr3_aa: CASSLGQINQPQHF
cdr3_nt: TGTGCCAGCAGCTTAGGTCAGATCAATCAGCCCCAGCATTTT

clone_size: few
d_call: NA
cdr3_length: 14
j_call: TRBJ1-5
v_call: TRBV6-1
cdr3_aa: CVTGSPLPNQPQHF
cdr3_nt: TGTGTTACGGGATCGCCCCTACCTAATCAGCCCCAGCATTTT

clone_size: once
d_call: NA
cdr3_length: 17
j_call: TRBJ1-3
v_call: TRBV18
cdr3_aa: CASSPQSHRSSGNTIYF
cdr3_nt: TGTGCCAGCTCACCACAGTCGCATCGTAGCTCTGGAAACACCATATATTTT

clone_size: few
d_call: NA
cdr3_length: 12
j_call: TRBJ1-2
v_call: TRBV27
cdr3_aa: CASSPDRRGYTF
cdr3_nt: TGTGCCAGCAGTCCCGATAGGAGAGGCTACACCTTC

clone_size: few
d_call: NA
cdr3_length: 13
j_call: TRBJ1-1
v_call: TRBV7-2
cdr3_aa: CASSLKTNTEAFF
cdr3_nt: TGTGCCAGCAGCCTCAAGACGAACACTGAAGCTTTCTTT

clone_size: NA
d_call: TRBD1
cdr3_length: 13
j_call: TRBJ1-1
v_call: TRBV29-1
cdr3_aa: CSVGGQGFTEAFF
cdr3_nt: TGCAGCGTTGGTGGACAGGGATTTACTGAAGCTTTCTTT

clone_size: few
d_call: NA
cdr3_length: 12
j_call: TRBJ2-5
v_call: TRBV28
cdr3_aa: CASKGPGQTQYF
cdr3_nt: TGTGCCAGCAAGGGTCCTGGGCAGACCCAGTACTTC

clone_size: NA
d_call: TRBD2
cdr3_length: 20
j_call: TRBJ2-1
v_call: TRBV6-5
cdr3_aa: CASSYRGRSGRAGSYNEQFF
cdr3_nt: TGTGCCAGCAGTTACCGGGGTCGTAGCGGGAGGGCCGGATCCTACAATGAGCAGTTCTTC

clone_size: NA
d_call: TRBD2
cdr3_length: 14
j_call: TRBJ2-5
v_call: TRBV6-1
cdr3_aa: CASSEPGGQETQYF
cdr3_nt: TGTGCCAGCAGTGAACCCGGGGGGCAAGAGACCCAGTACTTC

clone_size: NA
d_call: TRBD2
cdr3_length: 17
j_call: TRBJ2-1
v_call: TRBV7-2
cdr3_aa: CASSQSLAGSSYNEQFF
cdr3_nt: TGTGCCAGCAGCCAAAGTCTAGCGGGGAGCTCCTACAATGAGCAGTTCTTC

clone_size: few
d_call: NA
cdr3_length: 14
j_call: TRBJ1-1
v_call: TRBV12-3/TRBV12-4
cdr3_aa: CASSRQTYNTEAFF
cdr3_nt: TGTGCCAGCAGTAGACAGACCTATAACACTGAAGCTTTCTTT

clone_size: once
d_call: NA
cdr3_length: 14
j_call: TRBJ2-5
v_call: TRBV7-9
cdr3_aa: CASSRDSFGETQYF
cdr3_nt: TGTGCCAGCAGCCGGGACTCGTTCGGGGAGACCCAGTACTTC

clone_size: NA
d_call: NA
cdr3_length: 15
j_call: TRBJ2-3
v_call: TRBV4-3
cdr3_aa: CASSQEAGPTDTQYF
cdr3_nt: TGCGCCAGCAGCCAGGAGGCGGGACCAACAGATACGCAGTATTTT

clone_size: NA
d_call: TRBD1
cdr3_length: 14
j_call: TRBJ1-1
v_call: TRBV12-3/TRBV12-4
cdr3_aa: CASSPWTGHPEAFF
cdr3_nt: TGTGCCAGCAGTCCCTGGACAGGGCACCCCGAAGCTTTCTTT

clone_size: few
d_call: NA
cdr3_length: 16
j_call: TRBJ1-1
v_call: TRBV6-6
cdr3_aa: CASSYSPAGACTEAFF
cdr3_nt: TGTGCCAGCAGTTACTCGCCGGCGGGGGCTTGTACTGAAGCTTTCTTT

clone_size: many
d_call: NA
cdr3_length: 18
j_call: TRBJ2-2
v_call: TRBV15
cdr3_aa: CATSLDQPTNDATGELFF
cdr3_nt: TGTGCCACCAGCCTTGACCAACCTACTAACGATGCCACCGGGGAGCTGTTTTTT

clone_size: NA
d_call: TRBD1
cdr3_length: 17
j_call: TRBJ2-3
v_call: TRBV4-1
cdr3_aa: CASSQGMGTGKADTQYF
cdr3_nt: TGCGCCAGCAGCCAAGGGATGGGGACAGGGAAAGCAGATACGCAGTATTTT

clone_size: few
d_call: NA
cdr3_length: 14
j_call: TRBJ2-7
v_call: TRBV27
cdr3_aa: CASSFVGRPYEQYF
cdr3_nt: TGTGCCAGCAGTTTTGTAGGACGACCCTACGAGCAGTACTTC

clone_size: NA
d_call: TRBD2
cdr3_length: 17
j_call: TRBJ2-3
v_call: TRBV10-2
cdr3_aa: CAISETWGTSERDTQYF
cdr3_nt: TGTGCCATCAGTGAGACTTGGGGGACTAGCGAAAGAGATACGCAGTATTTT

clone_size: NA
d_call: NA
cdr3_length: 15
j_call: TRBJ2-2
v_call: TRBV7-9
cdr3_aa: CASSLGEFNTGELFF
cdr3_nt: TGTGCCAGCAGCTTAGGGGAGTTCAACACCGGGGAGCTGTTTTTT

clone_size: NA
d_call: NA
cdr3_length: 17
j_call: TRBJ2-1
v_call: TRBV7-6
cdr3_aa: CASSLGPRGSNYNEQFF
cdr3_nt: TGTGCCAGCAGCTTAGGGCCTCGCGGTAGCAACTACAATGAGCAGTTCTTC

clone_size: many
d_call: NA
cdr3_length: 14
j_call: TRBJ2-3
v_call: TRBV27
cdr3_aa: CASTLLGSTDTQYF
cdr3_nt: TGTGCCAGCACCCTATTGGGCAGCACAGATACGCAGTATTTT

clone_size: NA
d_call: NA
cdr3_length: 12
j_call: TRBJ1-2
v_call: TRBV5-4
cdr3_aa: CASSLGTRQEDF
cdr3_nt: TGTGCCAGCAGCCTAGGGACGCGTCAAGAGGACTTC

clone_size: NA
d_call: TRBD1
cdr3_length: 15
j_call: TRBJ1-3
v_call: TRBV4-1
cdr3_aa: CASSQDQGGLNTIYF
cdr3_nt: TGCGCCAGCAGCCAAGATCAGGGGGGACTCAACACCATATATTTT

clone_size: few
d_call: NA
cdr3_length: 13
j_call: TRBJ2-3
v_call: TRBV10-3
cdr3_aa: CAISPLAGGTQYF
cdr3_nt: TGTGCCATCAGTCCACTAGCTGGAGGTACGCAGTATTTT

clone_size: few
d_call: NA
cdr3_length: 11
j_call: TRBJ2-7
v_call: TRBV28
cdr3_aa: CASSPGREQYF
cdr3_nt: TGTGCCAGCAGTCCTGGTAGAGAGCAGTACTTC

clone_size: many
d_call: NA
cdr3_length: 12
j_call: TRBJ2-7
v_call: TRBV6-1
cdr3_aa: CASSDIGAEQYF
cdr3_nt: TGTGCCAGCAGTGACATTGGCGCCGAGCAGTACTTC

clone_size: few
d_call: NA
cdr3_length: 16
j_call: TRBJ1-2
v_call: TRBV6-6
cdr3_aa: CASSYSGGGGINGYTF
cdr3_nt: TGTGCCAGCAGTTACTCGGGAGGAGGGGGGATTAATGGCTACACCTTC

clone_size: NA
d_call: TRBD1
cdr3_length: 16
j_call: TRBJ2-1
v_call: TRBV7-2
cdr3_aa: CASSLQGRSSYNEQFF
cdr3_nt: TGTGCCAGCAGCCTACAGGGGCGGAGTTCCTACAATGAGCAGTTCTTC

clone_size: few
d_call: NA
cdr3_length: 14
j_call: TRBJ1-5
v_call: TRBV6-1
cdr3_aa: CASSPGWDHQPQHF
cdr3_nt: TGTGCCAGCAGTCCGGGTTGGGACCATCAGCCCCAGCATTTT

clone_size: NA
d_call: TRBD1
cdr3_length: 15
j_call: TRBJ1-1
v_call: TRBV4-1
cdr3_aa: CASSQRQGSDTEAFF
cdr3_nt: TGCGCCAGCAGCCAACGACAGGGATCGGACACTGAAGCCTTCTTT